This T cell receptor beta chain was found in a study of cytotoxic CD8 clonotypes in ibrutinib-treated CLL. Study overall: The subjects consisted of 11 relapsed/refractory and over 14 treatment-naive individuals, with 17 IGHV unmutated. Complete response was seen in 2 patients and partial in 24; approximately 12 progressed and roughly 14 stayed remitted after a median 68 months.

The table lists this clone with a count of one. As yet, its antigen is unknown. General study results and limits: The clonality went up when patients responded to ibrutinib and dropped back toward baseline at progression. Researchers report that baseline clonality outpaced age-matched healthy donors and tracked circulating CD8+ T-cell counts.

Germline assignment: CDR1 MNHNY and CDR2 SVGAGI (reference sequence). V dropped 4 bases and J dropped 5 bases, with 14 bases sitting between them. CDR3 length: 14 residues. Assay: immunoSEQ multiplex PCR; the TCRdb copy retains only in-frame clones and omits some. The profile shows just over 200,000 clones, approximately 75% of them singletons. The chain uses TRBV6-6 and TRBJ2-5; D gene ambiguous. The TCR was taken from a human donor with chronic lymphocytic leukemia. Here the sequenced sample was PBMCs, taken after 12 months of ibrutinib treatment. CDR3 protein: CASSSSRALETQYF. In nucleotides, the CDR3 is TGTGCCAGCAGTTCCAGCCGTGCTTTGGAGACCCAGTACTTC.